The present T cell receptor (beta chain) was sequenced within a study of blood T cell repertoires in COVID-19 (TCRdb year 2020). Regarding the study in general: Collaborator samples came from the United States, Italy and Spain and covered acute and convalescent phases of COVID-19. The material from the prospective study consisted of cDNA or gDNA derived from T cells, B-cell-depleted T cells, or PBMCs. The dataset comprised deeply sampled blood TCRbeta repertoires from subjects exposed to, actively infected with, or recovered from COVID-19. The repertoires were released in a freely available public database intended as a resource for research on the immune response to SARS-CoV-2. Samples came from the ongoing ImmuneRACE study (first 160 participants) plus 1,254 subjects from 6 global collaborators. Nearly every sample came with metadata listing a de-identified subject ID, COVID-19 status, age in years and sex. Where available, HLA class I and class II types were obtained from metadata supplied by the sample provider rather than from assay-based typing. Broad study findings and their caveats: How much clinical and demographic metadata was included differed by source and by participant, and the metadata was provided uncurated.

Another Seattle source contributed samples from volunteer blood donors who had recovered from COVID-19. The collaborating institutions used their own protocols to collect whole blood in K2EDTA tubes. For TCRbeta analysis, collaborators shipped samples in one of three forms: frozen whole blood, isolated PBMCs, or DNA extracted from either of those sample types. Turning to this clone: Its antigen remains undetermined. Within one base of it there is no much larger clone, and no base qualities were kept.

TCRbeta CDR3 regions were amplified from genomic DNA using the immunoSEQ Assay, a bias-controlled multiplex PCR. On the study's bioinformatics: The number of nucleated cells in each sample was estimated by amplification of reference gene primers within the assay. To quantify the absolute abundance of each unique TCRbeta CDR3 rearrangement, sequence reads were collapsed and filtered. For each sample, productive Simpson clonality was calculated as the square root of Simpson's diversity index over productive rearrangements. TCRdb obtained this table from immuneACCESS and retained in-frame rearrangements with V and J assigned. These tables miss some clones; where compared with another copy, unresolved V genes account for less than half of the shortfall, and the remainder is unexplained. V and J calls plus clone size are reproduced from that table; the DNA served to infer D and trimming. The sample has some 120,000 clones on record, around 85% of them singletons. The ten largest clones take up approximately 16% of the sample.

The CDR3 runs 15 amino acids, cysteine and phenylalanine included. Only the CDR3 portion is preserved as DNA: 45 bases, with reading frame beginning at the first base. The germline V gene specifies SGHNT as CDR1 and YENEEA as CDR2. V gives up 1 base and J gives up 1 base, and the segment between their germline ends measures 8 bases. The V and J segments used are TRBV11-3 and TRBJ1-3, with TRBD1 tentatively as D gene (6 bases match). This sequence was found in a woman between 50 and 59 years old who had recovered from COVID-19. The sequenced material came from peripheral blood. The nucleotides read TGTGCCAGCAGCTTAGGGGGGCGATCTGGAAACACCATATATTTT. Its translation reads: CASSLGGRSGNTIYF.